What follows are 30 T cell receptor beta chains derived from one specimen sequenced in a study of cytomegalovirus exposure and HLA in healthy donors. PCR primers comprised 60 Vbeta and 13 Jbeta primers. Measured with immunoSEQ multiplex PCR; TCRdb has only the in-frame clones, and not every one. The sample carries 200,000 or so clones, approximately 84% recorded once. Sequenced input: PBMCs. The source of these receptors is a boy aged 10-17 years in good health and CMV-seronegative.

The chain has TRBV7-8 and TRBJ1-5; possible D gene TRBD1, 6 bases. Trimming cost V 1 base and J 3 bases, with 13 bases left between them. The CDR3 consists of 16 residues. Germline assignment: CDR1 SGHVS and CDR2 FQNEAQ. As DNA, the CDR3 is TGTGCCAGCAGCTTAGAGTGGCAGGGGTTCAATCAGCCCCAGCATTTT. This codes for CASSLEWQGFNQPQHF.

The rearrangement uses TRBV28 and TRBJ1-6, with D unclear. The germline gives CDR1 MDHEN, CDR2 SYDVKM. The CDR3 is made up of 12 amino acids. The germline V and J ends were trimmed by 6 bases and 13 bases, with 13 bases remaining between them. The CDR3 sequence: CASRRPTPPLHF. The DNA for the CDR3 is TGTGCCAGCAGACGACCGACACCCCCCCTCCACTTT.

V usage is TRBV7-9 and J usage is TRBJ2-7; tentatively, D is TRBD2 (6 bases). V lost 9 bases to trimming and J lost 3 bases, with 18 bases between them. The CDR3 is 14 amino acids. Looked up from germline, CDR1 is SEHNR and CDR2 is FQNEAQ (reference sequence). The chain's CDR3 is CASSGPAENYEQYF. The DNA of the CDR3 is TGTGCCAGTAGCGGTCCAGCGGAGAACTACGAGCAGTACTTC.

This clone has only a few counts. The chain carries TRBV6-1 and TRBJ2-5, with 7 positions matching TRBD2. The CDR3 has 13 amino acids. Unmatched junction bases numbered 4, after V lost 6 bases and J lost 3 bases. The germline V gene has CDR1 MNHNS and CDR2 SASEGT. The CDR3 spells CASSAGLKETQYF. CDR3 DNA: TGTGCCAGCAGCGCGGGACTAAAAGAGACCCAGTACTTC.

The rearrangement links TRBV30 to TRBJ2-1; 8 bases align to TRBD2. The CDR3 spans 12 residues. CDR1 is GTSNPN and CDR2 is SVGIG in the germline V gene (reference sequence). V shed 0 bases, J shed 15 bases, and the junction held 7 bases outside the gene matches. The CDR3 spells CAWSVFTSGSFF. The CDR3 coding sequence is TGTGCCTGGAGTGTATTTACTAGCGGATCGTTCTTC.

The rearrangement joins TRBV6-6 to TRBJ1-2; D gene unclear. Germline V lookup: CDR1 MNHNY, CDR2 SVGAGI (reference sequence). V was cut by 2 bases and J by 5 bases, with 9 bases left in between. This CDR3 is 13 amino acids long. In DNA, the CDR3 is TGTGCCAGCAGTTACGATAGGAGGTATGGCTACACCTTC. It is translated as CASSYDRRYGYTF.

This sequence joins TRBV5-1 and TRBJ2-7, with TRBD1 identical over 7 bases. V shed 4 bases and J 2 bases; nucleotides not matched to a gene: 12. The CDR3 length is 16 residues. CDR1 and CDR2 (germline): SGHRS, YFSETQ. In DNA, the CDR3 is TGCGCCAGCAGCGCCCTAGAGGGGCAGGGGGCCTACGAGCAGTACTTC. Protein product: CASSALEGQGAYEQYF.

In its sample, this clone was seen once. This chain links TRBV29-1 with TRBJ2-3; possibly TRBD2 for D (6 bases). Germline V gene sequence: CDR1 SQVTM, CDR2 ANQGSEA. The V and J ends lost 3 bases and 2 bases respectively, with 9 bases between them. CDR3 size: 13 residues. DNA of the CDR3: TGCAGCGTTGAGGCGGGGTTCACAGATACGCAGTATTTT. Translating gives CSVEAGFTDTQYF.

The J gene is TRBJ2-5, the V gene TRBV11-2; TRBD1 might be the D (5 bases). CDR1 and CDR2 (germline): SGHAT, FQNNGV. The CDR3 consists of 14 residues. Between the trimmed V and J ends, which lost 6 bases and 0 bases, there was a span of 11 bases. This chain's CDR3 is CASRSIRDQETQYF. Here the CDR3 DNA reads TGTGCCAGCAGAAGCATCAGGGACCAAGAGACCCAGTACTTC.

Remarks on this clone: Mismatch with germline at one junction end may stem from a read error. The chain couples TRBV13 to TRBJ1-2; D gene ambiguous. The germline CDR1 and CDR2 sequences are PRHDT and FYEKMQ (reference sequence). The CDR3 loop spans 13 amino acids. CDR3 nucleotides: TGTGCCAGCAGCTTAGGCTACGGTCTTGCGCCTTCTTTC. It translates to CASSLGYGLAPSF.

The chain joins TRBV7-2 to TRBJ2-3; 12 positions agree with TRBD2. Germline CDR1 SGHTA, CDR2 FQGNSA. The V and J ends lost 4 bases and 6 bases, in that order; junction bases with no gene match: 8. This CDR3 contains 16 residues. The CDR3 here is CASSSETSGGKDTQYF. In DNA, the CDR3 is TGTGCCAGCAGCTCGGAGACTAGCGGGGGTAAGGATACGCAGTATTTT.

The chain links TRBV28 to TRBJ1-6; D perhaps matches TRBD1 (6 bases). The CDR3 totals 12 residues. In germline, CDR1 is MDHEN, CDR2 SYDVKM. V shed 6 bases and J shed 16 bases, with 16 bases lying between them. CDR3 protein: CASSPGQPPLHF. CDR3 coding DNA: TGTGCCAGCAGCCCTGGACAGCCCCCTCTCCACTTT.

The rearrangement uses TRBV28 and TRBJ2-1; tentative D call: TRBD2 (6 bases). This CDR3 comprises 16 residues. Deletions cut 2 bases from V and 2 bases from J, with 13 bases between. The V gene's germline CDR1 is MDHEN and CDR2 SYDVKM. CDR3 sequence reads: CASSLNGGRTYNEQFF. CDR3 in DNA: TGTGCCAGCAGTTTAAACGGGGGTAGGACCTACAATGAGCAGTTCTTC.

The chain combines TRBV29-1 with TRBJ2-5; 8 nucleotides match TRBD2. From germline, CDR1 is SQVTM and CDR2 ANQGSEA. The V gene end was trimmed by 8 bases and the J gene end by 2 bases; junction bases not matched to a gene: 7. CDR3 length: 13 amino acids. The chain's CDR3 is CSIPGGPQETQYF. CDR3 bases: TGCAGCATCCCGGGGGGGCCGCAAGAGACCCAGTACTTC.

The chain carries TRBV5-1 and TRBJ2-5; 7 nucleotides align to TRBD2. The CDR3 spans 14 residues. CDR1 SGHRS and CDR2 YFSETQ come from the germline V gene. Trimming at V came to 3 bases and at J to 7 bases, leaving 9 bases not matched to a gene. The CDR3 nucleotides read TGCGCCAGCAGCTGGGCGGGGGTGGACGGGACCCAGTACTTC. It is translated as CASSWAGVDGTQYF.

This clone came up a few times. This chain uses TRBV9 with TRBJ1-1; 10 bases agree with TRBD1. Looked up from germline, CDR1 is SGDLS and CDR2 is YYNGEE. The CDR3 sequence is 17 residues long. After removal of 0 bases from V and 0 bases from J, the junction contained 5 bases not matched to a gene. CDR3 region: CASSVGLGQGLNTEAFF. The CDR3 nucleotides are TGTGCCAGCAGCGTAGGTCTGGGACAGGGGTTGAACACTGAAGCTTTCTTT.

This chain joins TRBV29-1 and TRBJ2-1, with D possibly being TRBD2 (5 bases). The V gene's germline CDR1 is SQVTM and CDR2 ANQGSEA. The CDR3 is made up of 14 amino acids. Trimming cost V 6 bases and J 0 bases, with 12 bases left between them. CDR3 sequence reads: CSVLGLASYNEQFF. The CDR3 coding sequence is TGCAGCGTCCTCGGACTGGCCTCCTACAATGAGCAGTTCTTC.

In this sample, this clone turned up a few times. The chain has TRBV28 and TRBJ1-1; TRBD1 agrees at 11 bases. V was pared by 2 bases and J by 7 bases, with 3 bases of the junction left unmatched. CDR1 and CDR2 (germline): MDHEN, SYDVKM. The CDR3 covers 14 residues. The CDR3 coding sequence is TGTGCCAGCAGTTTAGGGGACAGGGGGAGTGAAGCTTTCTTT. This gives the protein CASSLGDRGSEAFF.

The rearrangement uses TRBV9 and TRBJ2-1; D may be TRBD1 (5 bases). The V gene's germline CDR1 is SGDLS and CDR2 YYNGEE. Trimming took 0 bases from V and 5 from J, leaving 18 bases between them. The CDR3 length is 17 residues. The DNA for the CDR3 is TGTGCCAGCAGCGTAGATCCCCAGGGCAGGGCCCACAATGAGCAGTTCTTC. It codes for CASSVDPQGRAHNEQFF.

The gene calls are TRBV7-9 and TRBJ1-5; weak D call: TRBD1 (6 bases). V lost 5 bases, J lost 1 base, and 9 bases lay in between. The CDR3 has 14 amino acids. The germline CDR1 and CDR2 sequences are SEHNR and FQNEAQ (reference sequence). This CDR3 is CASSGQKSNQPQHF. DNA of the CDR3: TGTGCCAGCAGCGGACAGAAAAGCAATCAGCCCCAGCATTTT.

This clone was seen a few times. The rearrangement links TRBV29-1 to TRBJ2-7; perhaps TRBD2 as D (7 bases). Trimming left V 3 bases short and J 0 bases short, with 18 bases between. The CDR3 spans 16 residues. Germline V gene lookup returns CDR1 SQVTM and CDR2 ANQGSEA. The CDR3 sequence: CSVEKGGGHGSYEQYF. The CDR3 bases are TGCAGCGTTGAGAAAGGGGGGGGACACGGCTCCTACGAGCAGTACTTC.

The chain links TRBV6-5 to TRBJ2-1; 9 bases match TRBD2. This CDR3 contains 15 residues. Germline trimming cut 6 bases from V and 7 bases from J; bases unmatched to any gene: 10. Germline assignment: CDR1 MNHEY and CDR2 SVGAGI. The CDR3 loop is CASRKGGRAKNEQFF. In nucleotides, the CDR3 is TGTGCCAGCAGGAAGGGCGGGAGGGCCAAGAATGAGCAGTTCTTC.

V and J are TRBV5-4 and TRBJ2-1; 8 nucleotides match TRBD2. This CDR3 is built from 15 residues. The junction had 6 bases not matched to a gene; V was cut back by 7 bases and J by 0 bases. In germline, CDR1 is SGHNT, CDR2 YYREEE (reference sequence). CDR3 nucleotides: TGTGCCAGCTTCTACCGGGGGGGCTCCTACAATGAGCAGTTCTTC. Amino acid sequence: CASFYRGGSYNEQFF.

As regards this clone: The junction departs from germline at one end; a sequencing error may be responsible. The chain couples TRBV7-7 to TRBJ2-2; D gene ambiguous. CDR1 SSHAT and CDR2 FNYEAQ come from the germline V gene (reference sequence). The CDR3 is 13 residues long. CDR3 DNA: TGTGCTAGCAGCTCGTATCACACCGGGGAGCTGTTTTTT. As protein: CASSSYHTGELFF.

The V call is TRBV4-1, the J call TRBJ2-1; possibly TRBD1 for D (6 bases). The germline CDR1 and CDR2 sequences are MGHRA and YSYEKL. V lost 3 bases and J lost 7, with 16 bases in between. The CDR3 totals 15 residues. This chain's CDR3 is CASSHPGTPRNEQFF. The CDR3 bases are TGCGCCAGCAGCCACCCCGGGACACCGCGGAATGAGCAGTTCTTC.

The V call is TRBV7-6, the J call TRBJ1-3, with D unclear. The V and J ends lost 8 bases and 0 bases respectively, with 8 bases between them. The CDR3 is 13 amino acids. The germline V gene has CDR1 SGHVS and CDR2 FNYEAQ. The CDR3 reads CASRSVSGNTIYF. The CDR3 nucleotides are TGTGCCAGCCGGTCCGTCTCTGGAAACACCATATATTTT.

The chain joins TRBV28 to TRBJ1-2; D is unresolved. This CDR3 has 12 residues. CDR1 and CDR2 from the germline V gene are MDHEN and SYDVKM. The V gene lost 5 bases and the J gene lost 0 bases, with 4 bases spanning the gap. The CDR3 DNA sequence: TGTGCCAGCAGTCCATCTAACTATGGCTACACCTTC. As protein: CASSPSNYGYTF.

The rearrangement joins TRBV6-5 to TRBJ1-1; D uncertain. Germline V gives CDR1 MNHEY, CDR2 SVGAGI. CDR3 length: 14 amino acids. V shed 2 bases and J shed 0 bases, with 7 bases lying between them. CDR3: CASSYDGMNTEAFF. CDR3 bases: TGTGCCAGCAGTTACGACGGGATGAACACTGAAGCTTTCTTT.

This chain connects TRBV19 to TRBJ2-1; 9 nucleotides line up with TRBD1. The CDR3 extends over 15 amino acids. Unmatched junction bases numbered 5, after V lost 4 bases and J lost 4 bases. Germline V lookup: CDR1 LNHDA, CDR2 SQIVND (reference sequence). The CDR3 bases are TGTGCCAGTAGTACCGGGACAGGGCAGTACAATGAGCAGTTCTTC. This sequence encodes CASSTGTGQYNEQFF.

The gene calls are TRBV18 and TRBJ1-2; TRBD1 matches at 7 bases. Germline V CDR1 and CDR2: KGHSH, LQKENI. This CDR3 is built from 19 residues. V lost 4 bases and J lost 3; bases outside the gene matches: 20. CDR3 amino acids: CASSQQTGQSSPPYYGYTF. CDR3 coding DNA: TGTGCCAGCTCACAACAGACGGGACAGTCTTCCCCACCATACTATGGCTACACCTTC. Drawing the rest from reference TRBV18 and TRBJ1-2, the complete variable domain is NAGVMQNPRHLVRRRGQEARLRCSPMKGHSHVYWYRQLPEEGLKFMVYLQKENIIDESGMPKERFSAEFPKEGPSILRIQQVVRGDSAAYFCASSQQTGQSSPPYYGYTFGSGTRLTVV.